The T cell receptor beta chain described here comes from a study of cytomegalovirus exposure and HLA in healthy donors. For the study at large: Falling in the Caucasian-associated ancestry cluster were approximately 84% of 398 genotyped donors. Study observations and caveats: By a later analysis, the bulk of CMV-associated TCR beta chains appeared HLA-restricted. There were around 160 TCR beta chains listed as cytomegalovirus-associated.

Trimming took 0 bases from V and 6 from J, leaving 7 bases between them. There are 13 residues in the CDR3. Germline CDR1 and CDR2: SGDLS and YYNGEE. The PCR was carried out with 60 Vbeta primers and 13 Jbeta primers. TCRdb's table, derived via immunoSEQ multiplex PCR, lists solely in-frame clones and lacks some. The table has about 200,000 clones, 79% seen once. As to this clone: What it recognizes is unknown.

This chain uses TRBV9 with TRBJ2-1, with a weak D call TRBD1 (6 bases). Source material: PBMCs. This receptor was obtained from a girl aged 10-17 years in good health and CMV-seropositive. The CDR3, as DNA: TGTGCCAGCAGCGTAGAACAGGGCAATGAGCAGTTCTTC. Protein: CASSVEQGNEQFF. Full variable domain (remainder filled in from reference TRBV9 and TRBJ2-1): DSGVTQTPKHLITATGQRVTLRCSPRSGDLSVYWYQQSLDQGLQFLIQYYNGEERAKGNILERFSAQQFPDLHSELNLSSLELGDSALYFCASSVEQGNEQFFGPGTRLTVL.